This T cell receptor (beta chain) was recovered during a study of cytomegalovirus exposure and HLA in healthy donors. Notes on the study in general: Most of the CMV-associated TCR beta chains (in a later analysis) appeared to be HLA-restricted. Over 150 TCR beta chains were listed as cytomegalovirus-associated.

A multiplex PCR was run with 60 Vbeta primers and 13 Jbeta primers. TCRdb keeps only in-frame clones here, not all; method: immunoSEQ multiplex PCR. Seen in this sample are around 70,000 clones; the ten most common clones hold approximately 0.81%. The ends lost 9 bases at V and 8 bases at J; junction bases unmatched: 8. The length of the CDR3 is 12 residues. Per germline, CDR1 LNHDA and CDR2 SQIVND (reference sequence). With respect to this clone: Its target is unknown.

This rearrangement joins TRBV19 to TRBJ1-1; 8 bases line up with TRBD1. This receptor was obtained from a boy younger than 18 in good health and CMV-seronegative. Sequencing used PBMCs. The CDR3 coding sequence is TGTGCCAGCAAAGCTGACAGGGGAGAAGCTTTCTTT. It encodes CASKADRGEAFF.